Detailed here is one T cell receptor beta chain. The CDR3 runs to 14 residues. V shed 5 bases and J 1 base; nucleotides not matched to a gene: 5. Germline lookup yields CDR1 MNHEY and CDR2 SVGAGI. In the study's own analysis: Amplification of reference gene primers provided the estimated nucleated cell counts. Profiling relied on immunoSEQ multiplex PCR, and the TCRdb table lists in-frame clones only, not all of them. V, J and clone size reflect that table, while D and trimming were determined from the DNA. Of about 200,000 clones listed, around 82% are singletons. These data originate in a study of blood T cell repertoires in COVID-19. Study summary: Samples came from the United States, Italy and Spain, spanning acute and convalescent COVID-19.

The origin of this receptor is a woman aged 45 to 65 with acute or convalescent COVID-19. The chain combines TRBV6-5 with TRBJ2-7; 7 bases fit TRBD1. The material sequenced was peripheral blood. CDR3 sequence (DNA): TGTGCCAGCAGTCCGCGACAGGGTTCCTACGAGCAGTACTTC. Translated, it gives CASSPRQGSYEQYF.